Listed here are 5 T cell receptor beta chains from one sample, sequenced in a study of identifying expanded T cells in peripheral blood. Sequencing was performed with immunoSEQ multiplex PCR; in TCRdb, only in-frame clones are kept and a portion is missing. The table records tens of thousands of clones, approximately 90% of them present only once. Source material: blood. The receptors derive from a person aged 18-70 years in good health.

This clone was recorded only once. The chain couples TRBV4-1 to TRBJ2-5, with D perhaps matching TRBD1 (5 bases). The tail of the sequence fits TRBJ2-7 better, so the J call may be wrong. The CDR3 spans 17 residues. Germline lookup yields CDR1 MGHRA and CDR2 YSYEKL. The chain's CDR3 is CASSPAPQGTTSYEQYF. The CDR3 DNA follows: TGCGCCAGCAGCCCCGCCCCTCAGGGAACAACGTCCTACGAGCAGTACTTC.

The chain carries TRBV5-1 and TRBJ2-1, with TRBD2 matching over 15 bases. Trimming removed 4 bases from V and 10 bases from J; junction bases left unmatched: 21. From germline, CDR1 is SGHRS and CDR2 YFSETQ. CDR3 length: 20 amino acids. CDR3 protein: CASSQGLAGGLSQVLGEQFF. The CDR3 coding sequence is TGCGCCAGCAGCCAAGGACTAGCGGGAGGGCTTTCTCAGGTTCTTGGGGAGCAGTTCTTC.

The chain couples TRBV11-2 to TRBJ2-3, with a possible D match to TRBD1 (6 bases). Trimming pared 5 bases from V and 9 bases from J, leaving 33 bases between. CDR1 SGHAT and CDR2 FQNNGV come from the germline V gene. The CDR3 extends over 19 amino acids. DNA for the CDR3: TGTGCCAGCAGCACCCACCGGGAAAATCGTGGGGGCCGAGGTCGGACGCAGTATTTT. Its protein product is CASSTHRENRGGRGRTQYF.

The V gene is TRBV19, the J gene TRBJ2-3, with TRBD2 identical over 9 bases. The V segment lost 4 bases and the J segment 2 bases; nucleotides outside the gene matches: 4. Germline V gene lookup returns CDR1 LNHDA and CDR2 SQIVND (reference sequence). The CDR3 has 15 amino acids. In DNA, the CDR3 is TGTGCCAGTAGTACTGCTAGCGGGAACACAGATACGCAGTATTTT. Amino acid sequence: CASSTASGNTDTQYF. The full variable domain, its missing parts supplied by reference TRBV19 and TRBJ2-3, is DGGITQSPKYLFRKEGQNVTLSCEQNLNHDAMYWYRQDPGQGLRLIYYSQIVNDFQKGDIAEGYSVSREKKESFPLTVTSAQKNPTAFYLCASSTASGNTDTQYFGPGTRLTVL.

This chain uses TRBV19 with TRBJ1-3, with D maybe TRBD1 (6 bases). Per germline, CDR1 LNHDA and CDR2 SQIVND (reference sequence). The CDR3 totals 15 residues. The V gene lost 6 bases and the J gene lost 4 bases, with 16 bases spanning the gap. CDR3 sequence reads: CASSHLQGTGNTIYF. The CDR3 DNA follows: TGTGCCAGTAGCCATCTCCAGGGGACAGGAAACACCATATATTTT.